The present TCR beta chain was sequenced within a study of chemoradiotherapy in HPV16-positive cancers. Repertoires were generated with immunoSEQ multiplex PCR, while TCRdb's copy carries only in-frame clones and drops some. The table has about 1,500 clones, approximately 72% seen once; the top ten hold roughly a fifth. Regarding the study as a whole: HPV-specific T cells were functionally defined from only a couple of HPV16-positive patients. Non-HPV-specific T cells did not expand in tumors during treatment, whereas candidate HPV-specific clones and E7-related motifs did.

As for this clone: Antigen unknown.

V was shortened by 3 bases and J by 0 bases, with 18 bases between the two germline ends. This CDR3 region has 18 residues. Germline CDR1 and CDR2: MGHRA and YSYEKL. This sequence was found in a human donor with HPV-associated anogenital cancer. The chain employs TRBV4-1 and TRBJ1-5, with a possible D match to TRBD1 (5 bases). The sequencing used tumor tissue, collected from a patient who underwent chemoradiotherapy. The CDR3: CASSHFSGGGYSNQPQHF. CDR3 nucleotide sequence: TGCGCCAGCAGCCATTTTTCCGGGGGAGGATATAGCAATCAGCCCCAGCATTTT.